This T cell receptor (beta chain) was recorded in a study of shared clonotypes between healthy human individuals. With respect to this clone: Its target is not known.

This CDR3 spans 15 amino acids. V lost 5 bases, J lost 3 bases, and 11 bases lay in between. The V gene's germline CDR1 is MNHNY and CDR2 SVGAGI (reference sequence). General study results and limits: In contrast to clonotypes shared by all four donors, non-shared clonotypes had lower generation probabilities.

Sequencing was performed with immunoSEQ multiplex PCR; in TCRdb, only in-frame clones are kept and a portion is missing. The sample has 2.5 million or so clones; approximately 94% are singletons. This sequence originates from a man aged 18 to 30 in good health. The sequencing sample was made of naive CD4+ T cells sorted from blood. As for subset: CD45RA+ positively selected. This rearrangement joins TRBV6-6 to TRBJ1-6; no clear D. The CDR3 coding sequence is TGTGCCAGCAGTGTGCTGGGGAACTATAATTCACCCCTCCACTTT. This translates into CASSVLGNYNSPLHF.